This T cell receptor beta chain was sequenced for a study of blood T cell repertoires in COVID-19. For the study at large: Sample material is recorded as cDNA or gDNA derived from T cells, B-cell-depleted T cells, or PBMCs.

Participant ages covered about 18 to 95 years across 24 US areas. Donors of Cohort 3 who recovered were those that had two negative PCRs, clearance, or symptom resolution. Germline CDR1 is LNHDA and CDR2 is SQIVND (reference sequence). The CDR3 covers 13 residues. Deletions cut 5 bases from V and 1 base from J, with 9 bases between. Authors' data handling: From reference gene primer amplification, estimates of nucleated cell counts were derived. Measured with immunoSEQ multiplex PCR; TCRdb has only the in-frame clones, and not every one. V, J and clone size derive from that table, while D and trimming were established from the DNA sequence. In the table there are a few hundred thousand clones, nearly 90% of which are singletons.

Sample: PBMCs or T cells enriched from blood (not recorded which). The receptor's source is a woman aged 25 to 45 who had recovered from COVID-19. J is TRBJ2-7 and V is TRBV19, with D perhaps TRBD1 (6 bases). CDR3 nucleotide sequence: TGTGCCAGTAGTTGGGGACATTCCTACGAGCAGTACTTC. It translates to CASSWGHSYEQYF.